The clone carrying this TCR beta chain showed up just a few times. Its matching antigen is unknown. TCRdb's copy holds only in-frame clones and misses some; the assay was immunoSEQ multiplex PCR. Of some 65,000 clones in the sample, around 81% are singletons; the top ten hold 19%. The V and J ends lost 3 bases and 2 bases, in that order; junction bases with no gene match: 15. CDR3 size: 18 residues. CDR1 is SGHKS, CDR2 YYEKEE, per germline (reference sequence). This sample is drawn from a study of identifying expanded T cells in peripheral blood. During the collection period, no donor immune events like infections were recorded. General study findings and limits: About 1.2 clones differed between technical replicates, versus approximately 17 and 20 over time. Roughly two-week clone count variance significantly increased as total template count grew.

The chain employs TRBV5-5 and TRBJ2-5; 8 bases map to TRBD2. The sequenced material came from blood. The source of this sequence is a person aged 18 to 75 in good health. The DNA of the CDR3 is TGTGCCAGCAGCTCCCCGGGGGCGGGGGGCCGGTCACAAGAGACCCAGTACTTC. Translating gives CASSSPGAGGRSQETQYF.